The 4 T cell receptor beta chains in this list originate from one sample, sequenced in a study of blood T cell repertoires in COVID-19. Only in-frame clones appear in the TCRdb table, and some are missing; sequencing was by immunoSEQ multiplex PCR. Altogether some 260,000 clones are present, over 65% being singletons, with the ten largest covering about 3.5%. Sequenced sample: peripheral blood. The receptors were gathered from an elderly woman with acute or convalescent COVID-19.

This clone was detected only a few times. The chain joins TRBV3-1 (or the pseudogene TRBV3-2) to TRBJ1-1; D ambiguous. The CDR3 is 13 amino acids. Trimming took off 0 bases at V and 9 bases at J, with 11 bases between the two ends. Germline CDR1 is LGHDT and CDR2 is YNNKEL (reference sequence). The CDR3 nucleotides read TGTGCCAGCAGCCAAGAGAAAACGGGGAAAGCTTTCTTT. Translated: CASSQEKTGKAFF.

The genes are TRBV15 and TRBJ2-2; tentatively, D is TRBD2 (5 bases). CDR1 is LNHNV and CDR2 is YYDKDF in the germline V gene (reference sequence). V lost 0 bases to trimming and J lost 6 bases, with 17 bases between them. This CDR3 contains 17 residues. CDR3 sequence reads: CATSRDHGSARSGELFF. The CDR3 DNA reads TGTGCCACCAGCAGAGATCATGGGAGTGCTCGATCCGGGGAGCTGTTTTTT.

The V and J genes are TRBV9 and TRBJ2-6; no reliable D call. V shed 4 bases and J shed 1 base, with 3 bases lying between them. Germline CDR1 SGDLS, CDR2 YYNGEE. This CDR3 contains 13 residues. The CDR3 DNA reads as TGTGCCAGCAGCCGGTCTGGGGCCAACGTCCTGACTTTC. Translated: CASSRSGANVLTF.

The genes are TRBV4-1 and TRBJ2-7; perhaps TRBD2 as D (6 bases). The CDR3 length is 14 residues. The germline CDR1 and CDR2 sequences are MGHRA and YSYEKL. Trimming cost V 0 bases and J 6 bases, with 12 bases left between them. The chain's CDR3 is CASSQEQGLGEQYF. CDR3 DNA: TGCGCCAGCAGCCAAGAGCAGGGACTGGGCGAGCAGTACTTC.